Here is one TCR beta chain with its context. Its antigen is undetermined. A CD45RA+ naive subset and a CD45RA-negative memory subset were split from CD4+ cells. Genomic DNA belonging to each subset was distributed in equal measure over several immunoSEQ plates. For sorted subsets, approximately 0.2 ug DNA per replicate equaled approximately 30,000 T cell genomes. Produced via immunoSEQ multiplex PCR; TCRdb's table is partial and in-frame only. The data hold some 2,000,000 clones, with over 85% observed a single time. J was trimmed by 10 bases and V by 6 bases; bases with no gene match: 5. Germline CDR1 and CDR2: MNHEY and SVGAGI. The CDR3 totals 11 residues. This entry is derived from a study of shared clonotypes between healthy human individuals. Broader study findings: Collection of samples was limited to blood; tissue repertoires likely differ.

The sample taken for sequencing was naive CD4+ T cells sorted from blood. As to subset: CD45RA+ positively selected. This chain joins TRBV6-5 and TRBJ2-7; 8 bases fit TRBD2. The clonotype originates from a man aged 18-30 years in good health. The chain's CDR3 is CASSNSGNQYF. In DNA, the CDR3 is TGTGCCAGCAGCAATAGCGGGAATCAGTACTTC.